These T cell receptor beta chains were read from a single sample in a study of identical twins. MiXCR was run by TCRdb on the 5' RACE reads, yielding one entry per CDR3 protein. The sample lists roughly 490,000 distinct CDR3 sequences, 13% to 15% occurring once. This sample also appeared in a second study, on yellow fever vaccine responses in identical twins.

The sequenced sample was CD4+ T cells sorted from blood. The receptors stem from a woman under 30 in good health. CDR3s leave out the opening cysteine and the closing phenylalanine or tryptophan. Each record gives: V gene, J gene, CDR3 protein.

TRBV12-3/TRBV12-4	TRBJ2-3	ASSLRRTGTTDTQY
TRBV29-1	TRBJ2-3	SVDSPDTQY
TRBV20-1	TRBJ2-1	SARGPGQGYGEQF
TRBV4-1	TRBJ2-1	ASSQDQLASYNEQF
TRBV3-1	TRBJ2-7	ASQRGSSYEQY
TRBV10-3	TRBJ2-5	AISESGQQETQY
TRBV5-1	TRBJ1-6	ASSLGQNYNSPLH
TRBV7-3	TRBJ1-6	ASSLRPQGDSPLH
TRBV11-1	TRBJ2-3	AGMQRTSGGLSTDTQY
TRBV21-1	TRBJ1-2	ASSSCGREEGYT
TRBV30	TRBJ1-1	AWSTGGKYTEAF
TRBV20-1	TRBJ2-3	SASLSGGSTDTQY
TRBV28	TRBJ2-3	ASSLGGTGYDTQY
TRBV10-3	TRBJ2-5	AITEGVQETQY
TRBV7-2	TRBJ2-7	ASSLATASYEQY
TRBV10-3	TRBJ2-5	AIAFAGGQETQY
TRBV5-1	TRBJ2-5	ASSLPAGVYQETQY
TRBV5-1	TRBJ2-3	ASSFATGGPDTQY
TRBV28	TRBJ2-2	ASSPFQGGDTGELF
TRBV5-1	TRBJ2-5	ASTYGGKETQY
TRBV5-1	TRBJ2-3	ASSLPWGATDTQY
TRBV3-1	TRBJ2-2	ASSQGFGGTGELF
TRBV5-1	TRBJ1-1	ASSGVSSSNTEAF
TRBV13	TRBJ2-7	ASSVDRKDEQY
TRBV9	TRBJ2-2	ASSVDGRASGELF
TRBV7-3	TRBJ2-3	ASSSIAGNTDTQY
TRBV20-1	TRBJ2-1	SAQGLPSYNEQF
TRBV20-1	TRBJ2-7	SALEGTTYEQY
TRBV3-1	TRBJ2-3	ASSPPRTGRADTQY
TRBV7-2	TRBJ2-5	ANEGRQETQY
TRBV10-3	TRBJ2-1	AISVSGGTTVWNEQF
TRBV7-8	TRBJ2-7	ASSLFRGQGGSYEQY
TRBV7-9	TRBJ2-1	AFPGGLAGYNEQF
TRBV3-1	TRBJ2-5	ASSRKTGQETQY
TRBV5-1	TRBJ2-2	ASSLAGFPLNTGELF
TRBV12-3/TRBV12-4	TRBJ2-1	ASITQGAREQF
TRBV6-2/TRBV6-3	TRBJ2-3	ASSYLGQGATQY
TRBV20-1	TRBJ2-7	SVSGPSSYEQY
TRBV5-1	TRBJ2-5	ASSFLRGQETQY
TRBV6-1	TRBJ2-3	ASSQAGALDTQY
TRBV5-1	TRBJ2-2	ASSFSTGYTGELF
TRBV6-5	TRBJ1-5	ASSYPDRGDQPQH
TRBV11-2	TRBJ2-2	ASSLAEDYYTGELF
TRBV7-2	TRBJ2-7	ASSRGLSTYEQY
TRBV12-3/TRBV12-4	TRBJ2-3	ASSFHKGSTDTQY
TRBV15	TRBJ1-3	ATSSGTGAGNTIY
TRBV27	TRBJ2-6	ASRPLDRGEIGANVLT
TRBV30	TRBJ2-1	AWKDASSRNEQF
TRBV3-1	TRBJ2-7	ASSQWIRWPYEQY
TRBV2	TRBJ2-3	ASWRTDTQY
TRBV28	TRBJ2-7	ASSSIQPPGEQY
TRBV25-1	TRBJ2-2	ASSESGGEGTGELF
TRBV6-1	TRBJ1-5	ASSENGFNQPQH
TRBV29-1	TRBJ1-1	SGGQGVAEAF
TRBV18	TRBJ1-4	ASSPSTGQFNEKLF
TRBV15	TRBJ2-7	ATSSRGQGSEQY
TRBV11-2	TRBJ2-1	ASSLDWRTSGQGGEPDEQF
TRBV7-9	TRBJ2-7	ASSSFGQSRSYEQY
TRBV5-1	TRBJ2-5	ASSKGLQETQY